The present entry profiles one T cell receptor (beta chain) with its context. The study assigned cohorts using participant-reported clinical history. The germline V gene has CDR1 SGHDT and CDR2 YYEEEE. This CDR3 comprises 14 residues. Losses at the gene ends were 4 bases for V and 4 bases for J; bases not matched to a gene: 4. The data stem from a study of blood T cell repertoires in COVID-19. Whole-study context: Both acute and convalescent COVID-19 samples were obtained from the United States, Italy and Spain. The cDNA or gDNA used as material had been derived from T cells, B-cell-depleted T cells, or PBMCs.

Original methodology: Nucleated cell counts were estimated from reference gene primer amplification. Here immunoSEQ multiplex PCR was the method, and the copy in TCRdb shows in-frame clones only, minus some. D and trimming were read from the DNA, whereas the V and J calls and clone size are those reported in that table. Of about 440,000 clones listed, about 90% are singletons. This chain joins TRBV5-6 and TRBJ2-2; TRBD1 agrees at 7 bases. The material sequenced was PBMCs or T cells enriched from blood (not recorded which). The source is a woman aged 18-29 years with acute COVID-19. CDR3 sequence (DNA): TGTGCCAGCAGCCTGGGACAGATCACCGGGGAGCTGTTTTTT. Its translation: CASSLGQITGELFF.